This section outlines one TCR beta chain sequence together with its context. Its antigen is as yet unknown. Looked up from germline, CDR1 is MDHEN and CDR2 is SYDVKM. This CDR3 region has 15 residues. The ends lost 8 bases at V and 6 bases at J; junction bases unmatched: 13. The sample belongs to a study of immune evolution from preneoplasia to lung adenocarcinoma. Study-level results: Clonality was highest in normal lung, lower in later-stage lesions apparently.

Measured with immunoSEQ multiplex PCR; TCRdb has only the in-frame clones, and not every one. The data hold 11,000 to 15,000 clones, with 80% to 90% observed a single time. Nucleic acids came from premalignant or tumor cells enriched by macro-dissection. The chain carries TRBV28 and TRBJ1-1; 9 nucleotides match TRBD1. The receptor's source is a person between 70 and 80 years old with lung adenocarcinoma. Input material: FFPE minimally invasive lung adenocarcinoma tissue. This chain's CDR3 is CASCSPGQGFPEAFF. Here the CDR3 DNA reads TGTGCCAGCTGCTCCCCGGGACAGGGATTCCCTGAAGCTTTCTTT.